The 5 T cell receptor beta chains in this list originate from one sample, sequenced in a study of identical twins' blood T cells. A single record per CDR3 protein comes from TCRdb applying MiXCR to the 5' RACE reads. The data show around 380,000 distinct CDR3 sequences, approximately 30% seen once. Sequenced: PBMCs. These receptors were collected from a woman aged 18 to 55 in good health.

This clonotype was observed a handful of times. V gene TRBV27 combines with J gene TRBJ2-5, with D unresolved. Germline CDR1 and CDR2: MNHEY and SMNVEV (reference sequence). Trimming stripped 0 bases from V and 2 bases from J, with 7 bases between. This CDR3 is 14 amino acids long. The CDR3 nucleotides are TGTGCCAGCAGTTTATCCAAGCGTCAAGAGACCCAGTACTTC. Translated, it gives CASSLSKRQETQYF.

The chain joins TRBV5-1 to TRBJ2-4; D is possibly TRBD2 (6 bases). The germline V gene has CDR1 SGHRS and CDR2 YFSETQ. This CDR3 has 13 residues. V was shortened by 4 bases and J by 8 bases, with 13 bases between the two germline ends. Written as DNA, the CDR3 is TGCGCCAGCAGCAGGGACGGGGAGGACATTCAGTACTTC. Translating gives CASSRDGEDIQYF.

This clonotype was counted many times. This chain links TRBV4-2 with TRBJ2-7; D perhaps matches TRBD1 (6 bases). V lost 1 base and J lost 1, with 8 bases in between. The CDR3 extends over 14 amino acids. In germline, CDR1 is LGHNA, CDR2 YNFKEQ. CDR3 bases: TGTGCCAGCAGCCAAGCCGGACAGTCCTACGAGCAGTACTTC. This encodes CASSQAGQSYEQYF.

As regards this clonotype: Relative to the germline gene, one junction end is altered; a read error may explain this. This chain links TRBV4-2 with TRBJ1-2, with 9 positions matching TRBD1. The CDR3 sequence is 17 residues long. CDR1 is LGHNA, CDR2 YNFKEQ, per germline. Here the CDR3 reads CASSQVGTGSPNYGYTF. CDR3 sequence (DNA): TGTGCCAGCAGCCAAGTCGGGACAGGGAGCCCTAACTACGGCTACACCTTC.

Concerning this clonotype: Because the CDR3 is missing its conserved closing phenylalanine or tryptophan, this is likely a read error. The genes are TRBV11-2 and TRBJ2-3; TRBD1 is a possible D gene (5 bases). V gave up 6 bases and J gave up 5 bases, with 9 bases separating them. This CDR3 region has 12 residues. Germline V lookup: CDR1 SGHAT, CDR2 FQNNGV. CDR3: CASRFRVDTQYL. CDR3 DNA: TGTGCCAGCAGGTTCAGGGTAGATACGCAGTATCTT.